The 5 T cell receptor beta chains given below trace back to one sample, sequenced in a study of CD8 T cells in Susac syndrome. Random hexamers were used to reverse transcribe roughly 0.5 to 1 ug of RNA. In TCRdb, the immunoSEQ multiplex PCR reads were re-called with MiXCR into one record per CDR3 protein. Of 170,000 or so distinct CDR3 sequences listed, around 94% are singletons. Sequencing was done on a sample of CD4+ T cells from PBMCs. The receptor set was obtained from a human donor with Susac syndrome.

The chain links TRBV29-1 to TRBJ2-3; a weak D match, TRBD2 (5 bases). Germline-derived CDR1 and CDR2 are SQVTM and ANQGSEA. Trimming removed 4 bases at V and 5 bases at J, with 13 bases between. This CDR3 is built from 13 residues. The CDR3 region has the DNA TGCAGCGTTGTTCCCGGGGATAAAGATACGCAGTATTTT. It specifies CSVVPGDKDTQYF.

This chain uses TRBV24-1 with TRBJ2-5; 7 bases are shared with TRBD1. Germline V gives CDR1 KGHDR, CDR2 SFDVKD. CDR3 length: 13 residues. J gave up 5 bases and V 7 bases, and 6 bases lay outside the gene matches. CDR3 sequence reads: CATRRQGEETQYF. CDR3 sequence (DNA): TGTGCCACCAGACGACAGGGCGAGGAGACCCAGTACTTC.

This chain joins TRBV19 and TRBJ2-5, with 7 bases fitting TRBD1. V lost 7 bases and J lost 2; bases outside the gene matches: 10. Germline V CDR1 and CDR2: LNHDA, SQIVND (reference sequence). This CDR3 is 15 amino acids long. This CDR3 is CASTAADRRQETQYF. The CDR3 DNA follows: TGTGCCAGTACCGCGGCGGACAGGAGACAAGAGACCCAGTACTTC.

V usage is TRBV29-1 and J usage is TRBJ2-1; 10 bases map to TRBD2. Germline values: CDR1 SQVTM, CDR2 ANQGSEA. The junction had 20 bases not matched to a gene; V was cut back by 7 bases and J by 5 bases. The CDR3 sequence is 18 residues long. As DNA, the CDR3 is TGCAGCGCCGTGAAGATTGAAGCGGGGGGGCCGGGTAACAATGAGCAGTTCTTC. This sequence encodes CSAVKIEAGGPGNNEQFF.

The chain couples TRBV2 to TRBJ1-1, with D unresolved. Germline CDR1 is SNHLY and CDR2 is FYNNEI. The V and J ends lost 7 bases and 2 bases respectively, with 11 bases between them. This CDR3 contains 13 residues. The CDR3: CASKVSANTEAFF. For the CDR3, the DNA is TGTGCCAGCAAGGTCTCGGCTAACACTGAAGCTTTCTTT.